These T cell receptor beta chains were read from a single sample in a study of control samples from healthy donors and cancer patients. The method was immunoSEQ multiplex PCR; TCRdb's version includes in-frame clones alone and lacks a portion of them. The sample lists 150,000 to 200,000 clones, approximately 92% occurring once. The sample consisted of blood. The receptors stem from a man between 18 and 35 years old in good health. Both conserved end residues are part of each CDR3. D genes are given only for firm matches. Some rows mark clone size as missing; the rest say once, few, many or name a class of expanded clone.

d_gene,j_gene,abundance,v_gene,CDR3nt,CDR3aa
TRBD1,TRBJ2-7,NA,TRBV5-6,TGTGCCAGCAGTTCCGGACAGGGGGCAAGGGAGCAGTACTTC,CASSSGQGAREQYF
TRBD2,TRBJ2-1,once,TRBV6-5,TGTGCCAGCACCTCTACGGGGGGTGAGCAGTTCTTC,CASTSTGGEQFF
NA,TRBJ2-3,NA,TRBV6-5,TGTGCCAGCAGTTACTCATCCGCGGGGCCGGGGGATACGCAGTATTTT,CASSYSSAGPGDTQYF
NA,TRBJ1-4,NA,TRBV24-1,TGTGCCACCAGTGAGGCAGGGAAACTGTTTTTT,CATSEAGKLFF
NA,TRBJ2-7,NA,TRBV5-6,TGTGCCAGCAGCTTGGTTGGGGGAACCTACGAGCAGTACTTC,CASSLVGGTYEQYF
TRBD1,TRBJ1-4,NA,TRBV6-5,TGTGCCGTCCAGGACAGGGGAGACGAAAAACTGTTTTTT,CAVQDRGDEKLFF
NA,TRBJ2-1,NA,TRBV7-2,TGTGCCAGCAGCTTAGGAGGAAGATATGATGAGCAGTTCTTC,CASSLGGRYDEQFF
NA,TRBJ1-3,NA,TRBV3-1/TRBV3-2,TGTGCCAGCAGCCAAGTCAGGGGCTCTGGAAACACCATATATTTT,CASSQVRGSGNTIYF
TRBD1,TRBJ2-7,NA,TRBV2,TGTGCCAGCGCGGGACAGGCAACCTACGAGCAGTACTTC,CASAGQATYEQYF
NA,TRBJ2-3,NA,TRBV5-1,TGCGCCAGCAGCTCGGGGGTCGGGACTAGCACAGATACGCAGTATTTT,CASSSGVGTSTDTQYF
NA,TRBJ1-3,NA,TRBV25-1,TGTGCCAGCAGTGTTGGCTCTGGAAACACCATATATTTT,CASSVGSGNTIYF
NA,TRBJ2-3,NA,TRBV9,TGTGCCAGCAGCGTAGAGTCAGATACGCAGTATTTT,CASSVESDTQYF
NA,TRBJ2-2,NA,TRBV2,TGTGCCAGCAGTGAAGCAGTCTACACCGGGGAGCTGTTTTTT,CASSEAVYTGELFF
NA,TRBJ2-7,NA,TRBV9,TGTGCCAGCAGCGTAGGCGGGGAGGACTCCTACGAGCAGTACTTC,CASSVGGEDSYEQYF
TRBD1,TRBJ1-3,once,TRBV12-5,TGTGCTAGTGGTTTTCTCTACCCGGGACAGGGAACTGGAAACACCATATATTTT,CASGFLYPGQGTGNTIYF
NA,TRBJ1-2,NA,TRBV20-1,TGCAGTGCCCCAGGAGGTGGCTACACCTTC,CSAPGGGYTF
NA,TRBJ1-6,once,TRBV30,TGTGCCTGGGACGGATTCAATTCACCCCTCCACTTT,CAWDGFNSPLHF
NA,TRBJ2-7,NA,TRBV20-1,TGCAGTGCTATCCTCCTCTACGAGCAGTACTTC,CSAILLYEQYF
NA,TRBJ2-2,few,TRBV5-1,TGCGCCAGCAGCTTGGGAGCCGGACCCGGGGAGCTGTTTTTT,CASSLGAGPGELFF
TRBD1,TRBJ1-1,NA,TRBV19,TGTGCCAGTAGTATATACTTAGGGGGCCGGACTGAAGCTTTCTTT,CASSIYLGGRTEAFF
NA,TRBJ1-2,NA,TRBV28,TGTGCCAGCAGGCTACAGGGTTACGGTGGCTACACCTTC,CASRLQGYGGYTF
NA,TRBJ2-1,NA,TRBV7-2,TGTGCCAGCAGCCCATTACAGGGTCCCAATGAGCAGTTCTTC,CASSPLQGPNEQFF
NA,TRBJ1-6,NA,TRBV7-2,TGTGCCAGCAGCTTAGAATGGAGGAATTCACCCCTCCACTTT,CASSLEWRNSPLHF
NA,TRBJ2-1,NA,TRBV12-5,TGTGCTAGTGGTTTGGGGAGGGGGGCGCTAAGCTCCTACAATGAGCAGTTCTTC,CASGLGRGALSSYNEQFF
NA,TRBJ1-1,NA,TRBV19,TGTGCCAGTAGTAATGTAGGGGACACTGAAGCTTTCTTT,CASSNVGDTEAFF
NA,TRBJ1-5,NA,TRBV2,TGTGCCAGCAGTTTACAGGGCGGTAATCAGCCCCAGCATTTT,CASSLQGGNQPQHF